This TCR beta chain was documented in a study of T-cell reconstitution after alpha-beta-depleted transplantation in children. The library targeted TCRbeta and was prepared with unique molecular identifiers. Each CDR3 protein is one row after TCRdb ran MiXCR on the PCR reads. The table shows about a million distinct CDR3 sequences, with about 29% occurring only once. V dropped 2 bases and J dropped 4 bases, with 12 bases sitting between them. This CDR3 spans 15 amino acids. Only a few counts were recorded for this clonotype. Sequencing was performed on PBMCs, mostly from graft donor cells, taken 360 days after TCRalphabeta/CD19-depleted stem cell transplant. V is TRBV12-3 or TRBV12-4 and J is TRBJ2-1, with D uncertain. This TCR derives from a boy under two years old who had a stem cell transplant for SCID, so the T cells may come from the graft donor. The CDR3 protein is CASSLSRARYNEQFF. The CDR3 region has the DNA TGTGCCAGCAGTTTAAGCCGGGCGCGTTACAATGAGCAGTTCTTC.